This T cell receptor (beta chain) was recorded in a study of radiation and T cells in renal cell carcinoma. Findings of the study overall: Pretreatment tumor biopsies were lacking, so baseline clonotypes are unknown. In blood, top tumor clones expanded by 2 weeks, shrinking by 4.

Using immunoSEQ multiplex PCR, the repertoire was profiled, and TCRdb retains in-frame clones only, with some absent. The data show 140,000 to 150,000 clones, with about 86% seen just once and about 17% held by the top ten. Worth noting for this clone: Antigen: not known.

Germline V gives CDR1 MDHEN, CDR2 SYDVKM. V shed 7 bases and J 5 bases; nucleotides not matched to a gene: 13. CDR3 length: 15 amino acids. Time point specified: blood 4 weeks post-SBRT, at nephrectomy. Treatment given: 15 Gy SBRT to primary tumor, nephrectomy 4 weeks later. Nephrectomy followed 15 Gy stereotactic body radiation by 4 weeks. Specimen: blood, collected from a patient whose treatment included radiotherapy and nephrectomy. This clonotype originated in a woman between 50 and 59 years old with renal cell carcinoma. The gene calls are TRBV28 and TRBJ2-7; TRBD2 matches 8 bases. This CDR3 reads CASIASGSYGDEQYF. The DNA of the CDR3 is TGTGCCAGCATCGCTAGCGGGTCTTATGGGGACGAGCAGTACTTC.